This is a list of T cell receptor beta chains from one sample in a study of shared clonotypes between healthy human individuals. Sequencing used immunoSEQ multiplex PCR; TCRdb keeps in-frame clones, though not all of them. The sample carries approximately 2.3 million clones, 93% recorded once. Sequenced input: naive CD4+ T cells from PBMCs. These receptors were taken from a man aged 18 to 30 in good health. Some clones in this sample may be carry-over from other donors' samples. The CDR3 runs from the conserved cysteine through the conserved F or W. A D gene is named only where the DNA matches it firmly. Not every row has a clone size; where given, it reads once, few, many or a size class.

TRBJ2-7 - - TRBV10-3 CAISGTDNPPYEQYF TGTGCCATCAGTGGCACCGATAATCCCCCCTACGAGCAGTACTTC
TRBJ2-3 - TRBD2 TRBV6-6 CASRAGASGSSDTQYF TGTGCCAGCAGGGCCGGGGCTAGCGGGAGTTCAGATACGCAGTATTTT
TRBJ2-3 - TRBD2 TRBV4-2 CASSQGRLAALVGDTQYF TGTGCCAGCAGCCAAGGTAGGCTAGCGGCCCTTGTGGGGGATACGCAGTATTTT
TRBJ1-5 few - TRBV2 CASSGTLSNQPQHF TGTGCCAGCAGTGGGACACTTAGCAATCAGCCCCAGCATTTT
TRBJ1-6 - - TRBV28 CASRDNSPLHF TGTGCCAGCAGAGATAATTCACCCCTCCACTTT
TRBJ2-2 - TRBD2 TRBV5-1 CASSFGLADAGELFF TGCGCCAGCAGCTTCGGACTAGCGGATGCCGGGGAGCTGTTTTTT
TRBJ2-7 - - TRBV29-1 CSAGGVYEQYF TGCAGCGCTGGTGGCGTCTACGAGCAGTACTTC
TRBJ1-3 - - TRBV2 CASTPQVSGNTIYF TGTGCCAGCACACCTCAGGTCTCTGGAAACACCATATATTTT
TRBJ2-2 - TRBD1 TRBV5-1 CASSYRGHTGELFF TGCGCCAGCAGCTACAGGGGACACACCGGGGAGCTGTTTTTT
TRBJ1-2 - - TRBV6-6 CASSYMGTTNYGYTF TGTGCCAGCAGTTACATGGGGACTACTAACTATGGCTACACCTTC
TRBJ2-3 - - TRBV29-1 CSVGTARSSTDTQYF TGCAGCGTTGGGACAGCACGTTCTAGCACAGATACGCAGTATTTT
TRBJ2-3 - TRBD1 TRBV18 CASSPPLGQGLGWPSTDTQYF TGTGCCAGCTCACCACCGCTCGGACAGGGGCTTGGTTGGCCCAGCACAGATACGCAGTATTTT
TRBJ2-2 once - TRBV29-1 CSVASGGTGELFF TGCAGCGTTGCTTCCGGTGGGACCGGGGAGCTGTTTTTT
TRBJ2-7 once TRBD2 TRBV5-1 CASSPRTSGAYEQYF TGCGCCAGCAGCCCCCGGACTAGCGGGGCGTACGAGCAGTACTTC
TRBJ1-4 - TRBD1 TRBV30 CAWSTQGAGEKLFF TGTGCCTGGAGCACACAGGGGGCGGGGGAAAAACTGTTTTTT
TRBJ2-1 - - TRBV7-9 CASSLGARANEQFF TGTGCCAGCAGCTTGGGGGCGAGGGCAAATGAGCAGTTCTTC
TRBJ1-5 once TRBD1 TRBV30 CAWSGPGQGGQPQHF TGTGCCTGGAGCGGCCCGGGACAGGGTGGTCAGCCCCAGCATTTT
TRBJ1-2 - - TRBV7-9 CASSYFRNYGYTF TGTGCCAGCAGCTACTTTCGGAACTATGGCTACACCTTC
TRBJ2-5 - - TRBV18 CASSPLGQETQYF TGTGCCAGCTCACCACTAGGGCAAGAGACCCAGTACTTC
TRBJ1-1 - - TRBV6-5 CASSSANTEAFF TGTGCCAGCAGCTCAGCGAACACTGAAGCTTTCTTT
TRBJ1-4 once TRBD1 TRBV28 CASSLMGQGDEKLFF TGTGCCAGCAGTTTGATGGGACAGGGCGATGAAAAACTGTTTTTT
TRBJ2-7 once - TRBV6-1 CASSGGQGRYEQYF TGTGCCAGCAGTGGGGGGCAGGGGAGGTACGAGCAGTACTTC
TRBJ2-1 - - TRBV5-4 CASSSDRSSYNEQFF TGTGCCAGCAGCTCAGACAGGAGCTCCTACAATGAGCAGTTCTTC
TRBJ1-5 - - TRBV21-1 CARTGQPQHF TGTGCCAGGACGGGTCAGCCCCAGCATTTT
TRBJ2-3 - TRBD1 TRBV12-5 CASGRGQSTDTQYF TGTGCTAGTGGCCGGGGACAGAGCACAGATACGCAGTATTTT
TRBJ1-4 - TRBD1 TRBV28 CASSLWVDRGRELFF TGTGCCAGCAGTTTATGGGTGGACAGGGGGAGGGAACTGTTTTTT
TRBJ1-3 - - TRBV7-3 CASSSLITRPAGNTIYF TGTGCCAGCAGCTCCCTTATAACCAGACCAGCTGGAAACACCATATATTTT
TRBJ2-1 - TRBD2 TRBV7-3 CASSLGTSGRGEQFF TGTGCCAGCAGCTTAGGGACTAGCGGGAGAGGTGAGCAGTTCTTC
TRBJ1-2 - - TRBV28 CASSSQSDRTYGYTF TGTGCCAGCAGTTCCCAATCGGACAGAACCTATGGCTACACCTTC
TRBJ2-1 - TRBD1 TRBV7-2 CASSPDRDLYNEQFF TGTGCCAGCAGCCCGGACAGGGATCTTTACAATGAGCAGTTCTTC
TRBJ2-2 - - TRBV30 CAWSSPGELLF TGTGCCTGGAGTTCCCCCGGGGAGCTGCTTTTT
TRBJ2-3 once - TRBV7-8 CASSLVRGTDTQYF TGTGCCAGCAGCTTAGTCCGGGGCACAGATACGCAGTATTTT
TRBJ1-1 - - TRBV28 CASSLLGAEAFF TGTGCCAGCAGTTTACTGGGGGCTGAAGCTTTCTTT
TRBJ2-1 - - TRBV11-2 CASSLGGVLTGNEQFF TGTGCCAGCAGCTTAGGGGGGGTTCTAACAGGTAATGAGCAGTTCTTC
TRBJ2-7 - - TRBV6-5 CASTQPGLDEQYF TGTGCCAGCACACAACCGGGACTTGACGAGCAGTACTTC
TRBJ1-1 - TRBD1 TRBV18 CASSLRTGGDTEAFF TGTGCCAGCTCACTTAGGACAGGGGGGGACACTGAAGCTTTCTTT
TRBJ1-3 - TRBD1 TRBV6-5 CASRGDRGRNTIYF TGTGCCAGCAGGGGCGACAGGGGGCGTAACACCATATATTTT
TRBJ2-7 - - TRBV6-1 CARYPQSPHEQYF TGTGCCAGATACCCCCAGAGCCCCCACGAGCAGTACTTC
TRBJ2-7 - - TRBV23-1 CASRGPWACEQYF TGCGCCAGCAGGGGTCCCTGGGCCTGCGAGCAGTACTTC
TRBJ1-5 - - TRBV7-8 CASSPEPNSNQPQHF TGTGCCAGCAGCCCAGAACCAAATAGCAATCAGCCCCAGCATTTT
TRBJ2-1 - - TRBV7-3 CASSLTGTAEQFF TGTGCCAGCAGCTTAACAGGGACCGCAGAGCAGTTCTTC